These 5 T cell receptor beta chains were all obtained from the same sample, sequenced in a study of PD-L1 blockade in urothelial cancer. Assay used: immunoSEQ multiplex PCR; TCRdb lists only in-frame clones, some missing. The table records fewer than 65,000 clones, more than 80% of them present only once. The time point: pretreatment peripheral blood. Sequencing was performed on PBMCs, taken around atezolizumab (anti-PD-L1) treatment. Source of these receptors: a man aged 65 to 85 with urothelial cancer.

The gene calls are TRBV11-3 and TRBJ2-2, with 8 positions matching TRBD2. The CDR3 runs 15 residues. CDR1 and CDR2 (germline): SGHNT, YENEEA. Trimming removed 0 bases from V and 3 bases from J; junction bases left unmatched: 0. In DNA form, the CDR3 reads TGTGCCAGCAGCTTAGACGGGAGGGACACCGGGGAGCTGTTTTTT. It codes for CASSLDGRDTGELFF.

V gene TRBV5-5 combines with J gene TRBJ2-7, with D perhaps TRBD1 (5 bases). The germline gives CDR1 SGHKS, CDR2 YYEKEE (reference sequence). Trimming cost V 2 bases and J 2 bases, with 14 bases left between them. The CDR3 consists of 15 residues. The chain's CDR3 is CASSLSQVTTYEQYF. CDR3 bases: TGTGCCAGCAGCTTATCACAGGTAACCACCTACGAGCAGTACTTC.

The chain uses TRBV9 and TRBJ1-2, with 7 bases that match TRBD1. With V trimmed by 3 bases and J by 1 base, 6 bases remained unmatched. Germline assignment: CDR1 SGDLS and CDR2 YYNGEE. The CDR3 extends over 15 amino acids. CDR3 protein: CASSARQGVNYGYTF. CDR3 sequence (DNA): TGTGCCAGCAGCGCTAGACAGGGAGTTAACTATGGCTACACCTTC.

This sequence joins TRBV7-6 and TRBJ2-5, with 9 positions matching TRBD1. The CDR3 consists of 15 residues. J was trimmed by 6 bases and V by 4 bases; bases with no gene match: 9. Germline V gives CDR1 SGHVS, CDR2 FNYEAQ. The CDR3 loop reads CASSYAGTGRQTQYF. Written as DNA, the CDR3 is TGTGCCAGCAGCTACGCCGGGACAGGGCGACAGACCCAGTACTTC.

The CDR3 spells CASSPSEQGNTEAFF. CDR3 nucleotide sequence: TGTGCCAGCAGTCCGTCCGAGCAGGGGAACACTGAAGCTTTCTTT. The rearrangement joins TRBV28 to TRBJ1-1, with D tentatively TRBD1 (5 bases). Trimming left V 5 bases short and J 1 base short, with 14 bases between. CDR3 length: 15 amino acids. Germline V lookup: CDR1 MDHEN, CDR2 SYDVKM.